The entry below gives a single T cell receptor (beta chain) sequence along with its context. Sequencing used immunoSEQ multiplex PCR; TCRdb keeps in-frame clones, though not all of them. The table lists 150,000 to 200,000 clones, roughly four fifths of them singletons, with around 12% in the top ten. The sample is drawn from a study of blood T cell repertoires in COVID-19. Participant-given clinical history determined each cohort assignment. Two consecutive negative NP/OP PCR tests, clearance, or resolved symptoms defined Cohort 3 recovery. V lost 2 bases, J lost 0 bases, and 5 bases stayed unmatched. This CDR3 contains 16 residues. Germline CDR1 is SGHTA and CDR2 is FQGNSA.

The chain carries TRBV7-2 and TRBJ2-3; 7 bases fit TRBD1. The sequenced material came from PBMCs or T cells enriched from blood (not recorded which). The origin of this receptor is a man aged 45-65 years who had recovered from COVID-19. CDR3 residues: CASSLRSQGSTDTQYF. DNA for the CDR3: TGTGCCAGCAGCTTAAGGTCACAGGGGAGCACAGATACGCAGTATTTT.